This TCR beta chain was captured by sequencing in a study of blood T cell repertoires in COVID-19 (dated by TCRdb to the early 2020s). Describing the broader study: Samples covering the acute and convalescent phases of COVID-19 were provided by collaborators in the United States, Italy and Spain. The dataset comprised deeply sampled blood TCRbeta repertoires from subjects exposed to, actively infected with, or recovered from COVID-19. Where available, HLA class I and class II types were obtained from metadata supplied by the sample provider rather than from assay-based typing. The samples were drawn from two sources: the first 160 participants of the ongoing ImmuneRACE study, and over 1,000 subjects contributed by 6 global collaborators. The repertoires were released in a freely available public database meant as a resource for research on the immune response to SARS-CoV-2. A de-identified subject ID, COVID-19 status, age in years and sex were almost always included in the sample metadata. The material from the prospective study consisted of cDNA or gDNA derived from T cells, B-cell-depleted T cells, or PBMCs. Here is what the overall study found, with its caveats: Clinical and demographic metadata were provided uncurated, with the amount varying by source and participant.

Collaborating institutions collected whole blood in K2EDTA tubes following their own protocols. For TCRbeta analysis, collaborators shipped samples as frozen whole blood, isolated PBMCs, or DNA extracted from either of those sample types. The immunoSEQ Assay, a bias-controlled multiplex PCR, was used to amplify TCRbeta CDR3 regions from genomic DNA. In the authors' own workflow: The number of nucleated cells in each sample was estimated from the amplification of reference gene primers within the assay. To quantify the absolute abundance of each unique TCRbeta CDR3 rearrangement, sequence reads were collapsed and filtered. For each sample, productive Simpson clonality was calculated by taking the square root of Simpson's diversity index across productive rearrangements. TCRdb holds this immuneACCESS table with in-frame rearrangements only. Some clones are missing; in checked studies, unresolved V genes explain under half, and the rest has no known cause. V, J and clone size are taken as reported in that table, and D and trimming were inferred from the DNA itself. The sample has roughly 130,000 clones on record, 70% to 85% of them singletons. The leading ten clones occupy approximately 4% of the sample.

The germline ends are 10 bases apart after V is trimmed by 2 bases and J by 5 bases. The CDR3 measures 14 amino acids from cysteine to phenylalanine. The only DNA kept is the CDR3, 42 bases in frame from the first base. From a lookup of the germline V gene (reference sequence), CDR1 and CDR2 are LGHDT and YNNKEL. Comment on this clone: No cognate antigen has been identified for it. Nothing much larger sits one base from this clone, and base qualities are not available.

The source is a man aged 55 to 70 with acute or convalescent COVID-19. The rearrangement joined TRBV3-1 (or the pseudogene TRBV3-2) to TRBJ2-4; a tentative D call is TRBD2 (5 bases match). The sample taken for sequencing was peripheral blood. The CDR3 in this case is CASSQTTRENIQYF. Here is the DNA: TGTGCCAGCAGCCAAACAACTAGAGAAAACATTCAGTACTTC.